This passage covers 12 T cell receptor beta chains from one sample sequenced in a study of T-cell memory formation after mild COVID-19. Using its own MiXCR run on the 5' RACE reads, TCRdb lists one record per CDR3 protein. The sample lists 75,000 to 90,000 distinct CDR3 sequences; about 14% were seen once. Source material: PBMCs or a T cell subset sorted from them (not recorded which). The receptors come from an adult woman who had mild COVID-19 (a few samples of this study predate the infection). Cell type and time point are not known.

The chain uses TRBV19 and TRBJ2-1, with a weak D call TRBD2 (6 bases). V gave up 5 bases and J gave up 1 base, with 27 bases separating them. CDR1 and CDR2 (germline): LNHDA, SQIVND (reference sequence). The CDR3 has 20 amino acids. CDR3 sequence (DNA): TGTGCCAGTAGTCCGACCATGGGGATTACTAGCTCACCTTCCTACAATGAGCAGTTCTTC. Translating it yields CASSPTMGITSSPSYNEQFF.

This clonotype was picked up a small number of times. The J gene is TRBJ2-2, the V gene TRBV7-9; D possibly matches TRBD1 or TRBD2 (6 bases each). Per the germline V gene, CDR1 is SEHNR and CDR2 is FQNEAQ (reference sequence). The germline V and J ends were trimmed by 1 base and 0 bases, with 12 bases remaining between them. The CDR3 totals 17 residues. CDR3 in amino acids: CASSLGGGPPNTGELFF. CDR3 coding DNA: TGTGCCAGCAGCTTAGGAGGGGGGCCACCGAACACCGGGGAGCTGTTTTTT.

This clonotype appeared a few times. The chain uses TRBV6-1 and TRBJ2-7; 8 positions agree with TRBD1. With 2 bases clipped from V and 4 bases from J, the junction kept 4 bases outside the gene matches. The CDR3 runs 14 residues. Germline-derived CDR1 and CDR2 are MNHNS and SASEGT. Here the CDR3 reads CASSETDRVYEQYF. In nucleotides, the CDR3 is TGTGCCAGCAGTGAAACGGACAGGGTATACGAGCAGTACTTC.

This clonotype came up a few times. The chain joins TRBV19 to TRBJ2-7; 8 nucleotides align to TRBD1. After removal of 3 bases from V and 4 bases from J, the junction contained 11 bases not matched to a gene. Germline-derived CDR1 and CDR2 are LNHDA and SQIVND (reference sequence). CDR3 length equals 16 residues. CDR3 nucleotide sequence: TGTGCCAGTAGTATTGCACAACAGGGGGTCACGTACGAGCAGTACTTC. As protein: CASSIAQQGVTYEQYF.

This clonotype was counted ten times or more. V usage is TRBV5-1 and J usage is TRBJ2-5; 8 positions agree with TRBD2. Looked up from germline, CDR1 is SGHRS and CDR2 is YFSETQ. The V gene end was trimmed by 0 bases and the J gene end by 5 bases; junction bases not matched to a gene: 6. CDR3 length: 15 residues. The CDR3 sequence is CASSLATSDRETQYF. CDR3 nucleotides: TGCGCCAGCAGCTTGGCGACTAGCGATCGGGAGACCCAGTACTTC.

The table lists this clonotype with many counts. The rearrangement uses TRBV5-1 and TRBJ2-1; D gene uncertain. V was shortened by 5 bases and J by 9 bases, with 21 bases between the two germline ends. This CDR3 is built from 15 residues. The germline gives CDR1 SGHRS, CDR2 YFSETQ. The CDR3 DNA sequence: TGCGCCAGCAGAAACTTGGGTATTGGGAATGTTGAGCAGTTCTTC. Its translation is CASRNLGIGNVEQFF.

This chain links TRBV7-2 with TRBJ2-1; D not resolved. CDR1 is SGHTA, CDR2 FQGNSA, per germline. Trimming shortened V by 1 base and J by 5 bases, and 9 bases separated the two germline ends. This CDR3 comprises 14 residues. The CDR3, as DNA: TGTGCCAGCAGCTTAGTTGGGCTGAACAATGAGCAGTTCTTC. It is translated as CASSLVGLNNEQFF.

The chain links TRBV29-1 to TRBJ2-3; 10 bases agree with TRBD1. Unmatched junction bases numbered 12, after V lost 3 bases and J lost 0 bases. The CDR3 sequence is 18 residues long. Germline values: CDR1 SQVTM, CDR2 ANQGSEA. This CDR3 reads CSVDLLLTGGGSTDTQYF. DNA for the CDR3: TGCAGCGTTGACCTGCTCCTGACAGGGGGCGGTAGCACAGATACGCAGTATTTT.

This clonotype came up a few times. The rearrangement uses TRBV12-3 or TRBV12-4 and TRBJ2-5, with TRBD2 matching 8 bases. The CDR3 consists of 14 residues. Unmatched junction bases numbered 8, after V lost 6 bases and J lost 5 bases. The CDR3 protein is CASSYQTSVETQYF. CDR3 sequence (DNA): TGTGCCAGCAGCTACCAGACTAGCGTGGAGACCCAGTACTTC.

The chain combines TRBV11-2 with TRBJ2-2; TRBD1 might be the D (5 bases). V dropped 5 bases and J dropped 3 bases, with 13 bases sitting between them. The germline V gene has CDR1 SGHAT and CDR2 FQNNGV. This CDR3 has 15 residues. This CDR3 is CASSPLQVYTGELFF. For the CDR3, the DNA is TGTGCCAGCAGCCCATTACAGGTGTACACCGGGGAGCTGTTTTTT.

The DNA of the CDR3 is TGTGCCAGCAGCTTATGGGGGGGGGAACTACCAAACAATGAGCAGTTCTTC. It yields the protein CASSLWGGELPNNEQFF. This rearrangement joins TRBV7-9 to TRBJ2-1, with 7 nucleotides matching TRBD2. Trimming removed 2 bases from V and 5 bases from J; junction bases left unmatched: 12. This CDR3 spans 17 amino acids. The germline V gene has CDR1 SEHNR and CDR2 FQNEAQ (reference sequence).

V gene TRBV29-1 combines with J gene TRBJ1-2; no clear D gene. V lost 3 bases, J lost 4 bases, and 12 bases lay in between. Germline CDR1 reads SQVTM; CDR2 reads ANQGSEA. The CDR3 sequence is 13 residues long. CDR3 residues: CSVDRGLGYGYTF. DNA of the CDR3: TGCAGCGTTGACCGAGGGCTAGGCTATGGCTACACCTTC.